This T cell receptor (beta chain) was documented in a study of T cells in Graves' hyperthyroidism and ophthalmopathy. V dropped 5 bases and J dropped 5; count of bases not matched to a gene: 6. This CDR3 has 14 residues. Amplification of TCR beta CDR3 regions was performed using RNA transcripts as template. An initial round of RT-PCR targeting the TCR CDR3 relied on the HTBI primer set. TCRdb fed the multiplex PCR reads into MiXCR, producing one record per CDR3 protein. In the table there are 300,000 to 450,000 distinct CDR3 sequences, just under 25% of which are singletons. For Graves' hyperthyroidism to be stable, ophthalmopathy could not progress within 18 months. These patients, aged 18 to 65, had recently diagnosed hyperthyroidism lasting under 2 months. Uncontrolled infection, other autoimmune disease, pregnancy or lactation led to exclusion.

Material: blood. This chain joins TRBV12-3 or TRBV12-4 and TRBJ1-2; 9 bases map to TRBD1. This clonotype was obtained from a man in his forties or fifties with Graves' hyperthyroidism. This CDR3 reads CASSPGQGWYGYTF. As DNA, the CDR3 is TGTGCCAGCAGTCCAGGACAGGGGTGGTATGGCTACACCTTC.